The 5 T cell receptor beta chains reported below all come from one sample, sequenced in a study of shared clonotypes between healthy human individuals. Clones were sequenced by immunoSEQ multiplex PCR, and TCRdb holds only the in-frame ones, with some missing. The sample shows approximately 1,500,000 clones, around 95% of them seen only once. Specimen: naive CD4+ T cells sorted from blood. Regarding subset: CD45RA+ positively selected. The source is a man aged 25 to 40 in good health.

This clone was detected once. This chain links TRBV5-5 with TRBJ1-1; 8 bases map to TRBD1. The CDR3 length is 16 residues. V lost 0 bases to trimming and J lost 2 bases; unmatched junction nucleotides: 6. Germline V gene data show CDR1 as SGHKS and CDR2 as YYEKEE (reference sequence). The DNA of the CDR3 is TGTGCCAGCAGCTTGGAATTTCAGGGGGCTAACACTGAAGCTTTCTTT. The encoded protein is CASSLEFQGANTEAFF.

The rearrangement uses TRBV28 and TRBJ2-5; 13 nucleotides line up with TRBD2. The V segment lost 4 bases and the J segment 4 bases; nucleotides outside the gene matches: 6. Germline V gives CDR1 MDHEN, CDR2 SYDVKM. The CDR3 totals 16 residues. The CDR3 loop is CASSSLTSGRGETQYF. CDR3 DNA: TGTGCCAGCAGTTCTCTAACTAGCGGGAGGGGAGAGACCCAGTACTTC.

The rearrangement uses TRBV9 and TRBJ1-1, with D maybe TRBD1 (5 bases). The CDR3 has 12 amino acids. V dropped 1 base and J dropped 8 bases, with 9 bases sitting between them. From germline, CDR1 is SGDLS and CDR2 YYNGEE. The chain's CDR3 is CASSVTGEEAFF. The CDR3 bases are TGTGCCAGCAGCGTAACGGGGGAGGAAGCTTTCTTT.

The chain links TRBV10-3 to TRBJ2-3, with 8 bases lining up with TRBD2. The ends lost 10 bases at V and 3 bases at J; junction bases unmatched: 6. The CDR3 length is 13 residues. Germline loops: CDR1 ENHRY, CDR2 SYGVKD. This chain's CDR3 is CASKREPTDTQYF. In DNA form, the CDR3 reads TGTGCCAGTAAGCGGGAGCCTACAGATACGCAGTATTTT.

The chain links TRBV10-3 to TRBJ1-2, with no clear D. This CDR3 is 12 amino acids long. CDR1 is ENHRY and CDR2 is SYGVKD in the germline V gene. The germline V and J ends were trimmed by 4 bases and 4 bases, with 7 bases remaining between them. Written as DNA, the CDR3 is TGTGCCATCAGTGGACTGGGCTATGGCTACACCTTC. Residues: CAISGLGYGYTF.